These 21 T cell receptor beta chains were sequenced from one sample in a study of blood T cells in healthy people across ages. Using a J-beta primer mix together with a sample-barcoded 5' primer, a second PCR was run for roughly 7 to 11 cycles. TCRdb reprocessed the 5' RACE reads via MiXCR and lists one record per CDR3 protein. The sample comprises hundreds of thousands of distinct CDR3 sequences, about a quarter of which are singletons, and around 3% rests with the top ten. The sample was also reused in another study, on T cells of mothers and their children.

Sequences were obtained from blood. The receptors were gathered from a boy aged 10-17 years in good health.

The rearrangement uses TRBV28 and TRBJ2-1; a possible D gene is TRBD2 (7 bases). TRBJ2-5 explains the end of the DNA better; the J call may be wrong. The CDR3 length is 15 residues. Germline V gene data show CDR1 as MDHEN and CDR2 as SYDVKM. CDR3 DNA sequence: TGTGCCAGCAGTACAGGGAGGGAACCTCAAGAGACCCAGTACTTC. This encodes CASSTGREPQETQYF.

This clonotype was recorded a few times. Likely a read error: the CDR3 ends without its conserved phenylalanine or tryptophan. The genes are TRBV12-3 or TRBV12-4 and TRBJ2-5, with TRBD2 matching over 7 bases. V was pared by 7 bases and J by 5 bases, with 4 bases of the junction left unmatched. CDR3 length: 12 amino acids. CDR3 in amino acids: CASMWEGETQYL. In nucleotides, the CDR3 is TGTGCCAGCATGTGGGAGGGGGAGACCCAGTACCTC.

This clonotype was seen a few times. The CDR3 loop is CSVEGGGQDNEQFF. The CDR3 nucleotides are TGCAGCGTTGAGGGCGGGGGCCAGGACAATGAGCAGTTCTTC. The chain joins TRBV29-1 to TRBJ2-1; possible D gene TRBD2, 7 bases. V was trimmed by 3 bases and J by 5 bases, leaving 14 bases between them. Germline CDR1 SQVTM, CDR2 ANQGSEA. The CDR3 spans 14 residues.

This clonotype occurred a few times. The DNA for the CDR3 is TGTGCCAGCAGCCACATAGACAGGACTAACACCGGGGAGCTGTTTTTT. Its translation: CASSHIDRTNTGELFF. This chain connects TRBV14 to TRBJ2-2; weak D call: TRBD1 (6 bases). The CDR3 length is 16 residues. CDR1 and CDR2 from the germline V gene are SGHDN and FVKESK. Trimming shortened V by 3 bases and J by 2 bases, and 13 bases separated the two germline ends.

The gene calls are TRBV7-3 and TRBJ2-3; possibly TRBD2 for D (5 bases). The CDR3 covers 14 residues. V was shortened by 5 bases and J by 5 bases, with 14 bases between the two germline ends. The germline gives CDR1 SGHTA, CDR2 FQGTGA. The CDR3 DNA is TGTGCCAGCAGCCCAGGCACTAGTCGAGATACGCAGTATTTT. It is translated as CASSPGTSRDTQYF.

This clonotype came up a few times. The chain carries TRBV12-3 or TRBV12-4 and TRBJ2-2; D is ambiguous. This CDR3 has 15 amino acids. Trimming shortened V by 3 bases and J by 2 bases, and 10 bases separated the two germline ends. The CDR3 spells CASSLALPNTGELFF. The CDR3 DNA reads as TGTGCCAGCAGTTTGGCGTTGCCTAACACCGGGGAGCTGTTTTTT.

The rearrangement links TRBV4-1 to TRBJ2-3; D is undetermined. CDR3 length: 15 residues. In germline, CDR1 is MGHRA, CDR2 YSYEKL. Between the trimmed V and J ends, which lost 0 bases and 3 bases, there was a span of 10 bases. The CDR3 spells CASSQDSLGTDTQYF. The CDR3 DNA is TGCGCCAGCAGCCAAGATTCTCTCGGTACAGATACGCAGTATTTT.

This clonotype was observed a handful of times. The chain couples TRBV24-1 to TRBJ2-3, with 9 positions matching TRBD2. The germline V gene has CDR1 KGHDR and CDR2 SFDVKD. The CDR3 spans 17 residues. Trimming removed 2 bases from V and 2 bases from J; junction bases left unmatched: 7. CDR3 loop: CATSDWEREAPTDTQYF. CDR3 coding DNA: TGTGCCACCAGTGATTGGGAGCGGGAGGCCCCCACAGATACGCAGTATTTT.

Only a few counts were recorded for this clonotype. The V gene is TRBV5-1, the J gene TRBJ2-5; TRBD1 matches 8 bases. The J call is uncertain, as TRBJ2-7 better fits the DNA end. The CDR3 contains 18 residues. CDR1 is SGHRS, CDR2 YFSETQ, per germline. CDR3: CASSNDRGLRRDSYEQYF. The CDR3 DNA reads TGCGCCAGCAGCAATGACAGGGGTCTTCGGCGGGACTCCTACGAGCAGTACTTC.

This clonotype has a handful of counts. One junction end disagrees with the germline gene, perhaps due to a read error. The chain links TRBV12-3 or TRBV12-4 to TRBJ2-5; 8 bases match TRBD1. The CDR3 runs to 13 residues. The CDR3 DNA sequence: TGTGCCAGCAGTCCCGGGACAGGCCTTAACGGGGACTTC. Protein: CASSPGTGLNGDF.

This chain connects TRBV12-3 or TRBV12-4 to TRBJ1-1; TRBD1 is a possible D gene (5 bases). With 7 bases removed from V and 0 bases from J, the gap between germline ends came to 15 bases. CDR3 length: 15 residues. The CDR3 region is CASTPLEGLNTEAFF. The CDR3 DNA is TGTGCCAGCACCCCACTGGAGGGACTGAACACTGAAGCTTTCTTT.

Only a few counts were recorded for this clonotype. This chain joins TRBV29-1 and TRBJ1-3; unclear D gene. In germline, CDR1 is SQVTM, CDR2 ANQGSEA. V was cut by 0 bases and J by 0 bases, with 15 bases left in between. The CDR3 spans 17 residues. The CDR3: CSVEDYEGIVSGNTIYF. DNA for the CDR3: TGCAGCGTTGAAGATTACGAGGGCATTGTCTCTGGAAACACCATATATTTT. Supplemented by reference TRBV29-1 and TRBJ1-3, the full variable domain reads SAVISQKPSRDICQRGTSLTIQCQVDSQVTMMFWYRQQPGQSLTLIATANQGSEATYESGFVIDKFPISRPNLTFSTLTVSNMSPEDSSIYLCSVEDYEGIVSGNTIYFGEGSWLTVV.

This clonotype has more than one count but fewer than ten. This chain uses TRBV7-2 with TRBJ2-2; 14 bases fit TRBD2. The CDR3 totals 19 residues. Germline assignment: CDR1 SGHTA and CDR2 FQGNSA. V shed 4 bases and J 4 bases; nucleotides not matched to a gene: 11. In DNA form, the CDR3 reads TGTGCCAGCAGCTGGATACTCGGACTAGCGGGGGGCGGCACCGGGGAGCTGTTTTTT. Encoded protein: CASSWILGLAGGGTGELFF.

V is TRBV7-9 and J is TRBJ1-1, with 10 bases fitting TRBD1. The CDR3 has 14 residues. Germline V gene sequence: CDR1 SEHNR, CDR2 FQNEAQ (reference sequence). V dropped 5 bases and J dropped 3; count of bases not matched to a gene: 3. This chain's CDR3 is CASSRQGADTEAFF. The DNA of the CDR3 is TGTGCCAGCAGCAGACAGGGGGCGGACACTGAAGCTTTCTTT.

This clonotype was seen only a few times. The chain joins TRBV24-1 to TRBJ2-5, with D unresolved. Deletions cut 4 bases from V and 2 bases from J, with 13 bases between. Germline assignment: CDR1 KGHDR and CDR2 SFDVKD. The CDR3 extends over 15 amino acids. This CDR3 is CATSDSMGRQETQYF. DNA of the CDR3: TGTGCCACCAGTGACTCCATGGGCCGGCAAGAGACCCAGTACTTC.

The chain links TRBV12-5 to TRBJ2-1, with D perhaps TRBD2 (6 bases). Germline-derived CDR1 and CDR2 are LGHNT and FRNRAP. Trimming stripped 8 bases from V and 5 bases from J, with 16 bases between. The CDR3 is made up of 14 amino acids. DNA for the CDR3: TGTGCTAGTAGCCCTCTGGGCGGGGACAATGAGCAGTTCTTC. This translates into CASSPLGGDNEQFF.

This clonotype was seen only a few times. V is TRBV28 and J is TRBJ1-2, with a weak D call TRBD1 (6 bases). The CDR3 loop spans 14 amino acids. The V end was cut by 2 bases, the J end by 4 bases, with 11 bases between. From germline, CDR1 is MDHEN and CDR2 SYDVKM. Here the CDR3 DNA reads TGTGCCAGCAGTTTAAAAGGGGGGCTCTATGGCTACACCTTC. It translates to CASSLKGGLYGYTF.

This chain uses TRBV7-3 with TRBJ2-2, with TRBD2 as a possible D gene (5 bases). In germline, CDR1 is SGHTA, CDR2 FQGTGA. V dropped 5 bases and J dropped 4 bases, with 17 bases sitting between them. The CDR3 runs to 16 residues. CDR3 protein: CASSAAAGSCTGELFF. The CDR3 DNA sequence: TGTGCCAGCAGCGCAGCCGCGGGTTCCTGCACCGGGGAGCTGTTTTTT.

The V call is TRBV5-1, the J call TRBJ1-2; 8 bases are a match to TRBD1. The germline V gene encodes CDR1 SGHRS and CDR2 YFSETQ. Trimming cost V 2 bases and J 7 bases; bases outside gene matches: 10. The CDR3 runs 15 residues. The CDR3 sequence: CASSLPRQGKAGYTF. The CDR3 DNA reads TGCGCCAGCAGCTTACCCAGACAGGGGAAGGCTGGCTACACCTTC.

This clonotype appeared a few times. At one boundary the junction diverges from the germline segment, which might be a read error. J is TRBJ2-4 and V is TRBV5-1; a possible D gene is TRBD2 (6 bases). Looked up from germline, CDR1 is SGHRS and CDR2 is YFSETQ. CDR3 length: 15 amino acids. The CDR3 protein is CASSTYGEVVNIQYF. The DNA of the CDR3 is TGCGCAAGCAGCACCTACGGGGAGGTGGTAAACATTCAGTACTTC.

This clonotype was seen more than once but under ten times. The chain uses TRBV29-1 and TRBJ2-1, with 8 bases that match TRBD1. Germline CDR1 reads SQVTM; CDR2 reads ANQGSEA. V shed 6 bases and J 6 bases; nucleotides not matched to a gene: 7. CDR3 length equals 13 residues. As DNA, the CDR3 is TGCAGCGTACCGACAGGGGAAATCAATGAGCAGTTCTTC. This translates into CSVPTGEINEQFF.